Detailed here is one T cell receptor beta chain. This record comes from a study of blood T cell repertoires in COVID-19. Overall study: COVID-19 samples collected from the United States, Italy and Spain covered acute and convalescent phases. T cells, B-cell-depleted T cells, or PBMCs supplied cDNA or gDNA.

In the original workflow: It was from reference gene primer amplification that nucleated cell counts were estimated. The repertoire was sequenced with immunoSEQ multiplex PCR; TCRdb's copy has only in-frame clones and lacks some. For V, J and clone size, that table is used; D and trimming come from the DNA. The table lists some 24,000 clones, roughly nine tenths of them singletons. Seattle's enrolled individuals joined amid active infection and were then monitored longitudinally. The CDR3 contains 16 residues. Unmatched junction bases numbered 2, after V lost 0 bases and J lost 2 bases. In germline, CDR1 is MNHEY, CDR2 SMNVEV (reference sequence).

Sequences were obtained from peripheral blood. V and J are TRBV27 and TRBJ1-3; 9 bases are shared with TRBD1. This receptor was taken from a man aged 70 or older with COVID-19, enrolled during active disease. The CDR3 DNA follows: TGTGCCAGCAGTTTATCCGGGACAGGGACTGGAAACACCATATATTTT. Amino acid sequence: CASSLSGTGTGNTIYF.